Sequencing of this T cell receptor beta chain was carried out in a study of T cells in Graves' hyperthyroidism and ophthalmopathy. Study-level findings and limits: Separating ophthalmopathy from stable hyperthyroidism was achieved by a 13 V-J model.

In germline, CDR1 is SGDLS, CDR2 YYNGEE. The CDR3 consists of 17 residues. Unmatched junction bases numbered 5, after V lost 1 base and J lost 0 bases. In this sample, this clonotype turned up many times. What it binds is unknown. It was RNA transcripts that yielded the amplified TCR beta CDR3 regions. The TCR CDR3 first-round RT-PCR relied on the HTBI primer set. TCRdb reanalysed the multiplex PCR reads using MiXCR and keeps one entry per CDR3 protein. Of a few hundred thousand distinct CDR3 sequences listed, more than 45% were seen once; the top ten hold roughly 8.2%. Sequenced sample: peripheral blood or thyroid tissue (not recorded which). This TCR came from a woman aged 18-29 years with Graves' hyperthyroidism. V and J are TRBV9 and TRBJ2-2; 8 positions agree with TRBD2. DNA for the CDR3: TGTGCCAGCAGCGTACAGGCGGGGGGCGCGAACACCGGGGAGCTGTTTTTT. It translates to CASSVQAGGANTGELFF.